One sample yielded the 10 T cell receptor beta chains listed below, sequenced in a study of stem cell transplantation in POMP-related autoinflammatory disease. This table comes from immunoSEQ multiplex PCR, and its TCRdb copy is limited to in-frame clones, with some not included. The sample lists under 1,400 clones; around 72% were seen once. Specimen: CD8+ T cells from PBMCs. The receptors shown here come from a human donor in good health.

A few counts support this clone. CDR3 in amino acids: CAISETGYEQYF. CDR3 sequence (DNA): TGTGCCATCAGTGAGACAGGGTACGAGCAGTACTTC. This sequence joins TRBV10-3 and TRBJ2-7; possible D gene TRBD1, 6 bases. Trimming stripped 2 bases from V and 4 bases from J, with 6 bases between. CDR3 length equals 12 residues. Per germline, CDR1 ENHRY and CDR2 SYGVKD.

The chain links TRBV9 to TRBJ2-1; D is possibly TRBD2 (5 bases). Germline V gene lookup returns CDR1 SGDLS and CDR2 YYNGEE. The CDR3 runs 16 residues. V was trimmed by 4 bases and J by 8 bases, leaving 22 bases between them. The CDR3 DNA is TGTGCCAGCAGCCCCAGTTCGGGGATTGGGGTGTATGAGCAGTTCTTC. Encoded protein: CASSPSSGIGVYEQFF.

V and J are TRBV5-1 and TRBJ1-2; D perhaps matches TRBD1 (5 bases). Per the germline V gene, CDR1 is SGHRS and CDR2 is YFSETQ. Trimming cost V 2 bases and J 6 bases, with 20 bases left between them. The CDR3 has 16 amino acids. The CDR3 here is CASSFRGPRTSDGYTF. The CDR3 DNA reads as TGCGCCAGCAGCTTTCGAGGTCCGCGGACATCTGATGGCTACACCTTC.

V and J are TRBV7-9 and TRBJ2-1, with D perhaps matching TRBD2 (5 bases). The ends were cut back, 1 base at V and 9 bases at J, with 7 bases in the middle. CDR1 is SEHNR and CDR2 is FQNEAQ in the germline V gene (reference sequence). The CDR3 spans 12 residues. Here the CDR3 reads CASSLGLAEQFF. DNA of the CDR3: TGTGCCAGCAGCTTAGGGCTAGCTGAGCAGTTCTTC.

This chain uses TRBV27 with TRBJ2-7; no clear D gene. The CDR3 consists of 14 residues. The germline CDR1 and CDR2 sequences are MNHEY and SMNVEV (reference sequence). The germline V and J ends were trimmed by 8 bases and 3 bases, with 17 bases remaining between them. As DNA, the CDR3 is TGTGCCAGCTCATTCGCTGGGCCCCTCTACGAGCAGTACTTC. It specifies CASSFAGPLYEQYF.

This clone has just a few counts. The chain employs TRBV7-3 and TRBJ2-3, with D possibly being TRBD2 (6 bases). Trimming took off 5 bases at V and 1 base at J, with 13 bases between the two ends. The CDR3 covers 15 residues. The germline gives CDR1 SGHTA, CDR2 FQGTGA. For the CDR3, the DNA is TGTGCCAGCAGCCCCTTCCCGGGGGGCACAGATACGCAGTATTTT. This codes for CASSPFPGGTDTQYF. The full variable domain, in which reference TRBV7-3 and TRBJ2-3 provide the parts outside the CDR3, is GAGVSQTPSNKVTEKGKYVELRCDPISGHTALYWYRQSLGQGPEFLIYFQGTGAADDSGLPNDRFFAVRPEGSVSTLKIQRTERGDSAVYLCASSPFPGGTDTQYFGPGTRLTVL.

This rearrangement joins TRBV15 to TRBJ1-3, with D possibly being TRBD1 (5 bases). V gave up 3 bases and J gave up 0 bases, with 18 bases separating them. In germline, CDR1 is LNHNV, CDR2 YYDKDF (reference sequence). This CDR3 spans 18 amino acids. CDR3 residues: CATSRGRRDRSSGNTIYF. Here the CDR3 DNA reads TGTGCCACCAGCAGGGGACGAAGGGATCGGAGCTCTGGAAACACCATATATTTT.

The chain combines TRBV7-8 with TRBJ1-3, with no clear D. This CDR3 spans 12 amino acids. Deletions cut 4 bases from V and 4 bases from J, with 5 bases between. The germline CDR1 and CDR2 sequences are SGHVS and FQNEAQ. The CDR3 DNA sequence: TGTGCCAGCAGCTCCACCGGAAACACCATATATTTT. It translates to CASSSTGNTIYF.

The chain employs TRBV6-1 and TRBJ1-4; 10 bases are a match to TRBD1. The CDR3 spans 16 residues. J gave up 6 bases and V 1 base, and 5 bases lay outside the gene matches. Germline V lookup: CDR1 MNHNS, CDR2 SASEGT. CDR3 loop: CASSEGPGTGDEKLFF. DNA of the CDR3: TGTGCCAGCAGTGAAGGACCTGGGACAGGGGATGAAAAACTGTTTTTT.

The V call is TRBV19, the J call TRBJ1-2; 7 bases are shared with TRBD1. V lost 5 bases to trimming and J lost 3 bases; unmatched junction nucleotides: 3. Germline V gives CDR1 LNHDA, CDR2 SQIVND (reference sequence). The CDR3 is 13 residues long. The CDR3 loop is CASSLQGHYGYTF. The CDR3 nucleotides read TGTGCCAGTAGTTTACAGGGGCACTATGGCTACACCTTC. The variable domain in full, completed from reference TRBV19 and TRBJ1-2, reads DGGITQSPKYLFRKEGQNVTLSCEQNLNHDAMYWYRQDPGQGLRLIYYSQIVNDFQKGDIAEGYSVSREKKESFPLTVTSAQKNPTAFYLCASSLQGHYGYTFGSGTRLTVV.